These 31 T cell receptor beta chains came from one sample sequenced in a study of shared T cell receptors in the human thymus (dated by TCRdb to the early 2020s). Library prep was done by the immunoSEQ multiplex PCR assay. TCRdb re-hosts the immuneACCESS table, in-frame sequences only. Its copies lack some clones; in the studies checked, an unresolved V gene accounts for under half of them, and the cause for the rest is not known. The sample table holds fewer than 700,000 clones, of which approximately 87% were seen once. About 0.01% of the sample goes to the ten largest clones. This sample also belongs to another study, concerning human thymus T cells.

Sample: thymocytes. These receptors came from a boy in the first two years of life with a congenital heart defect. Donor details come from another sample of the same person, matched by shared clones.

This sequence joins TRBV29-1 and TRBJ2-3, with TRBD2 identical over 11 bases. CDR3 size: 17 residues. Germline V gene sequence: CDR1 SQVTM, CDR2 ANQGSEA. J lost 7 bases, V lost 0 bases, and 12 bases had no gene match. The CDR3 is CSVEDVVASGRRYTQYF. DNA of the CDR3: TGCAGCGTTGAAGATGTGGTGGCTAGCGGGAGGAGGTATACGCAGTATTTT.

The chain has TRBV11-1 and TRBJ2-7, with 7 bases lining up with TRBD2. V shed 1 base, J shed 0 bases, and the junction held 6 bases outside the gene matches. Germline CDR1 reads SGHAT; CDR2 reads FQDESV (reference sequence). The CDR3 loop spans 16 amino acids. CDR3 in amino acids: CASSLVASGVSYEQYF. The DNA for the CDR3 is TGTGCCAGCAGCTTAGTGGCTAGCGGCGTCTCCTACGAGCAGTACTTC.

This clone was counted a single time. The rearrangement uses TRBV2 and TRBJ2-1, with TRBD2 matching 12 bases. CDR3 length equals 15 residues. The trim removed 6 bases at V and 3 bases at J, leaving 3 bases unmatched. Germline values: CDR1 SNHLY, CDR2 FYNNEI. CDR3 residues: CASRPTSGSYNEQFF. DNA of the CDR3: TGTGCCAGCAGGCCGACTAGCGGGAGCTACAATGAGCAGTTCTTC.

In nucleotides, the CDR3 is TGTGCCAGTAGTATAGATAACCTCCTAAACACCGGGGAGCTGTTTTTT. Translation: CASSIDNLLNTGELFF. The rearrangement links TRBV19 to TRBJ2-2, with D unresolved. The CDR3 spans 16 residues. In germline, CDR1 is LNHDA, CDR2 SQIVND (reference sequence). V dropped 0 bases and J dropped 2 bases, with 10 bases sitting between them.

The CDR3 DNA reads as TGTGCCAGCAGTGTAGGCGGGAACTACGAGCAGTACTTC. This encodes CASSVGGNYEQYF. The chain uses TRBV2 and TRBJ2-7, with a tentative D call TRBD2 (6 bases). This CDR3 is built from 13 residues. V dropped 4 bases and J dropped 3 bases, with 10 bases sitting between them. Germline V gene lookup returns CDR1 SNHLY and CDR2 FYNNEI.

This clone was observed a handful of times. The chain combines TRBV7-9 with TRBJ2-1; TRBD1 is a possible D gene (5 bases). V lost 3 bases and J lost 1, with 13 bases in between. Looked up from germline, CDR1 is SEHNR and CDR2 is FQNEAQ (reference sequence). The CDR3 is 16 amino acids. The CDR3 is CASSFHRTPSYNEQFF. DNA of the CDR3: TGTGCCAGCAGCTTCCACCGGACACCTTCCTACAATGAGCAGTTCTTC.

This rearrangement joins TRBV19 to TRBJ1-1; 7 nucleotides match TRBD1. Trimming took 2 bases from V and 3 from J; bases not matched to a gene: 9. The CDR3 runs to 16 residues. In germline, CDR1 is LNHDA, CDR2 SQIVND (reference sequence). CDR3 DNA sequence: TGTGCCAGTAGTATAAGCCCGACAGGGTCGGACACTGAAGCTTTCTTT. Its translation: CASSISPTGSDTEAFF.

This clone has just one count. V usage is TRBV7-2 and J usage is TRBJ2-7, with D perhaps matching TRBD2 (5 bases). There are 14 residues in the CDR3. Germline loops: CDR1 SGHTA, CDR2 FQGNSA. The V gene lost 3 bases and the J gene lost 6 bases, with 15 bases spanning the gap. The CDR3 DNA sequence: TGTGCCAGCAGCTTTGTCGAGGTCCGGGGCGAGCAGTACTTC. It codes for CASSFVEVRGEQYF.

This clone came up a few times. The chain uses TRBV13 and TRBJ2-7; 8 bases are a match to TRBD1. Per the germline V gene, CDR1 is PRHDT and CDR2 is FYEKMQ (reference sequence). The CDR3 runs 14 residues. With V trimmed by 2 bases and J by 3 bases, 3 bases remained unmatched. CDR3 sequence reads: CASSLTGGGYEQYF. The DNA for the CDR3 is TGTGCCAGCAGCTTAACAGGGGGAGGCTACGAGCAGTACTTC.

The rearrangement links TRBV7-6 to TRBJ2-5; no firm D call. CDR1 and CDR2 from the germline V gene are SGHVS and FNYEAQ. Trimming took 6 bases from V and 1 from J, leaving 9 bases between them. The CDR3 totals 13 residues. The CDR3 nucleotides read TGTGCCAGCAGGGCCTACAGCCAAGAGACCCAGTACTTC. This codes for CASRAYSQETQYF.

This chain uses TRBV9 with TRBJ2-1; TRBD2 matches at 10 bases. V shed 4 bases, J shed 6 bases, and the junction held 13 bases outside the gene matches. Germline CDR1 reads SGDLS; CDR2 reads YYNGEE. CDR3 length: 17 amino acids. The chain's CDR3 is CASSPHSGTSVFNEQFF. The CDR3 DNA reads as TGTGCCAGCAGCCCCCACTCCGGGACTAGCGTTTTCAATGAGCAGTTCTTC.

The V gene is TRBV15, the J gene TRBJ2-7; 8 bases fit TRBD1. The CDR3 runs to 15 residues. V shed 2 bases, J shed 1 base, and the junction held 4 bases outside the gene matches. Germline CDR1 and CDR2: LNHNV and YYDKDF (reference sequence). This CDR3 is CATSRPGQASYEQYF. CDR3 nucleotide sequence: TGTGCCACCAGCAGACCGGGACAGGCATCCTACGAGCAGTACTTC.

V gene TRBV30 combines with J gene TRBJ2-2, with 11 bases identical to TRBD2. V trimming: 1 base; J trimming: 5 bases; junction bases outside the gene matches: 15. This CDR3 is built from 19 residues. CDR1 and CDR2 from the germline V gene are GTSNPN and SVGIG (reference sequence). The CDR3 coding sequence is TGTGCCTGGAGTGGAAGAAGGGTTTCTAGCGGGAGGTGGACCGGGGAGCTGTTTTTT. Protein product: CAWSGRRVSSGRWTGELFF.

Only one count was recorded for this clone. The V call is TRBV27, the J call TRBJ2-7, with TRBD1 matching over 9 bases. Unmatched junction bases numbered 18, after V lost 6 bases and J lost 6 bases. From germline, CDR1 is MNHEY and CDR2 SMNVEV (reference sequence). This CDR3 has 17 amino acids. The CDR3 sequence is CASSLKDTPGQGSEQYF. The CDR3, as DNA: TGTGCCAGCAGCCTAAAGGACACTCCGGGACAGGGCTCCGAGCAGTACTTC.

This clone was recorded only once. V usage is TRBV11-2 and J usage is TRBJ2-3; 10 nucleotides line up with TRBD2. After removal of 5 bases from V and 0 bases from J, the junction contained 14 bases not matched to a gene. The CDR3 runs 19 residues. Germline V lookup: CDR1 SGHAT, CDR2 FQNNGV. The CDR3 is CASSRTVAGGFSSTDTQYF. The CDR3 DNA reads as TGTGCCAGCAGCCGGACCGTAGCGGGAGGCTTCTCTAGCACAGATACGCAGTATTTT.

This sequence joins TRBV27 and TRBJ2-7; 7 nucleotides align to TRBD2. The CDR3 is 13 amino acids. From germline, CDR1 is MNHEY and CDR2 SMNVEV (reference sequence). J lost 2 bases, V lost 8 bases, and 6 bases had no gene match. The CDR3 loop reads CASWGEGTYEQYF. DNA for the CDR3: TGTGCCAGCTGGGGGGAGGGAACCTACGAGCAGTACTTC.

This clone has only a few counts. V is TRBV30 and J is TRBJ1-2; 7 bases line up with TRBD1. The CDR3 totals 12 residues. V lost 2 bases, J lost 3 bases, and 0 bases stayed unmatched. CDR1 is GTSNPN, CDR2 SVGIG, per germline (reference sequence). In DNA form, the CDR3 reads TGTGCCTGGAGTACAGGGGACTATGGCTACACCTTC. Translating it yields CAWSTGDYGYTF.

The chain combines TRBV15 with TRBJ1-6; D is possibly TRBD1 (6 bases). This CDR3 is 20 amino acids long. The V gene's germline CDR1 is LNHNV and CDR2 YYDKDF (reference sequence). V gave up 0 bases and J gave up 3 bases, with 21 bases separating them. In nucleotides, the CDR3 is TGTGCCACCAGCAGAGATTGGGGGCAAAGATCATACCTCTATAATTCACCCCTCCACTTT. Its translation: CATSRDWGQRSYLYNSPLHF.

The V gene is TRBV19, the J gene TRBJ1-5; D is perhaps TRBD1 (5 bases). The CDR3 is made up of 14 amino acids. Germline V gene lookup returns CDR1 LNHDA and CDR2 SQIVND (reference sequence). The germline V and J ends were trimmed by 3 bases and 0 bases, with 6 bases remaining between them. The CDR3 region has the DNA TGTGCCAGTAGTATGACAGATAGCAATCAGCCCCAGCATTTT. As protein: CASSMTDSNQPQHF. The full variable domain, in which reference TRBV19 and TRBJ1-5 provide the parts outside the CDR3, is DGGITQSPKYLFRKEGQNVTLSCEQNLNHDAMYWYRQDPGQGLRLIYYSQIVNDFQKGDIAEGYSVSREKKESFPLTVTSAQKNPTAFYLCASSMTDSNQPQHFGDGTRLSIL.

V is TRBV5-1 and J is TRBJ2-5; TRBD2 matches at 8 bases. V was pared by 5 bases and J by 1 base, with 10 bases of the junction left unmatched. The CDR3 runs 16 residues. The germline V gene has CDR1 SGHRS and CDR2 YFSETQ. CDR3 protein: CASRSGSGSVQETQYF. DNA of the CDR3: TGCGCCAGCAGGAGTGGCAGCGGGAGTGTCCAAGAGACCCAGTACTTC.

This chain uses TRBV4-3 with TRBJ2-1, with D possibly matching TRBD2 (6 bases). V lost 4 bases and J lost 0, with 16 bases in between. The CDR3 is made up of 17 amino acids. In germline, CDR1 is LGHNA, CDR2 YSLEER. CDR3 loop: CASSPGGSESSYNEQFF. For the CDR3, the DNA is TGCGCCAGCAGCCCCGGGGGTAGCGAGAGCTCCTACAATGAGCAGTTCTTC.

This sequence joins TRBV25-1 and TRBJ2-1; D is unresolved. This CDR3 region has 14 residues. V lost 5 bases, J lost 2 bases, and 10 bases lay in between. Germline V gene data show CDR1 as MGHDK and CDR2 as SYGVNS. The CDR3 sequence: CASSSRSAYNEQFF. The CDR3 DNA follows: TGTGCCAGCAGTTCCCGCTCGGCCTACAATGAGCAGTTCTTC.

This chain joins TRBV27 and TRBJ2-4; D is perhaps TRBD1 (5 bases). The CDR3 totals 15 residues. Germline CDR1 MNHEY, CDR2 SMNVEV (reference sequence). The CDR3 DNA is TGTGTGACGGAACGGAGACCGCCCCCCAGGGACATTCAGTACTTC. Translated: CVTERRPPPRDIQYF.

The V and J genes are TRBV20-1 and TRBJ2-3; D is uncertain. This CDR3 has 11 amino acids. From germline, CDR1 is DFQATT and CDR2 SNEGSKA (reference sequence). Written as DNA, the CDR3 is TGCAGAGCCTCCTTTCTCGATACGCAGTATTTT. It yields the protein CRASFLDTQYF.

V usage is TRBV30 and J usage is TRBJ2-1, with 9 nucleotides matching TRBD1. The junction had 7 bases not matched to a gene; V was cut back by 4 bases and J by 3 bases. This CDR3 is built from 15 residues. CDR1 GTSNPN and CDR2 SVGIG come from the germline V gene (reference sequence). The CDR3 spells CAWTDRGGFYNEQFF. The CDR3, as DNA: TGTGCCTGGACGGACAGGGGCGGTTTCTACAATGAGCAGTTCTTC. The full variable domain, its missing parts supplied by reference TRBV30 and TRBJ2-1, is SQTIHQWPATLVQPVGSPLSLECTVEGTSNPNLYWYRQAAGRGLQLLFYSVGIGQISSEVPQNLSASRPQDRQFILSSKKLLLSDSGFYLCAWTDRGGFYNEQFFGPGTRLTVL.

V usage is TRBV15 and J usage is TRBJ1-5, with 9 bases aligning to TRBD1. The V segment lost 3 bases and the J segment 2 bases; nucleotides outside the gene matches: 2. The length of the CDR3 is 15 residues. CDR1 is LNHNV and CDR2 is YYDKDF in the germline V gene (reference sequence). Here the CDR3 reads CATSSGDRGNQPQHF. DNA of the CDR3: TGTGCCACCAGCAGTGGGGACAGGGGCAATCAGCCCCAGCATTTT.

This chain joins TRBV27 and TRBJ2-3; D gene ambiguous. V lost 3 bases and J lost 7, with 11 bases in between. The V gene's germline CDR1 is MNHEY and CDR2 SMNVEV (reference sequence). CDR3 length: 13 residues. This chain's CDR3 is CASSFRRIHTQYF. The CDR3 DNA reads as TGTGCCAGCAGTTTTCGGAGAATTCATACGCAGTATTTT.

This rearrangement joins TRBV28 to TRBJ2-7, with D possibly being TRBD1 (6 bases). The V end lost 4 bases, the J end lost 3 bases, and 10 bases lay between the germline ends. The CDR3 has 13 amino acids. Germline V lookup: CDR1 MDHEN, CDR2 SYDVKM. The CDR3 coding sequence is TGTGCCAGCAGTTCTGGACAGAACTACGAGCAGTACTTC. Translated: CASSSGQNYEQYF.

The chain's CDR3 is CASSLCTGRAQPQHF. CDR3 nucleotide sequence: TGTGCCAGCAGTTTATGTACAGGGAGGGCTCAGCCCCAGCATTTT. The chain uses TRBV28 and TRBJ1-5; a weak D match, TRBD1 (6 bases). Germline lookup yields CDR1 MDHEN and CDR2 SYDVKM. The CDR3 loop spans 15 amino acids. Trimming removed 0 bases from V and 6 bases from J, with 12 bases in between.

As DNA, the CDR3 is TGTGCCAGCAGCTCGACAGTCCCTGGGGCAACTGAAGCTTTCTTT. Translated, it gives CASSSTVPGATEAFF. The rearrangement uses TRBV7-9 and TRBJ1-1, with D maybe TRBD1 (5 bases). The germline V gene has CDR1 SEHNR and CDR2 FQNEAQ (reference sequence). This CDR3 contains 15 residues. V lost 4 bases, J lost 5 bases, and 17 bases lay in between.

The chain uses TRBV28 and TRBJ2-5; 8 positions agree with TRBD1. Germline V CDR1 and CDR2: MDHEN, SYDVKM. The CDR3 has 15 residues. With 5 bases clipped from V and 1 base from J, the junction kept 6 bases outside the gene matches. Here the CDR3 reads CASSSLGQAQETQYF. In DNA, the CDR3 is TGTGCCAGCAGTAGCCTGGGACAGGCCCAAGAGACCCAGTACTTC.